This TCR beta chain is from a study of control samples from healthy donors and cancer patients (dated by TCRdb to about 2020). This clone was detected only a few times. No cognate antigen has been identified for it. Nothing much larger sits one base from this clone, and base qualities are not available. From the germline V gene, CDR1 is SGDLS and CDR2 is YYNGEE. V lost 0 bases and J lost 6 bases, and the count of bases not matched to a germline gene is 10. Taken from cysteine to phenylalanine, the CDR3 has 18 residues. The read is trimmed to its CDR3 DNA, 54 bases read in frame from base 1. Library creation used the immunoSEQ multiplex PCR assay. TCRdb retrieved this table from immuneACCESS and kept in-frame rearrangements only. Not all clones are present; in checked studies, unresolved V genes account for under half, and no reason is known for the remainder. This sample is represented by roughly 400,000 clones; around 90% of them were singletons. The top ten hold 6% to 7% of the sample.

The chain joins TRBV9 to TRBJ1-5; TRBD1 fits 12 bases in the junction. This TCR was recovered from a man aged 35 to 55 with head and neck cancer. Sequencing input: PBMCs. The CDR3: CASSVECMGQGASQPQHF. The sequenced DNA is TGTGCCAGCAGCGTAGAATGTATGGGACAGGGGGCAAGTCAGCCCCAGCATTTT.